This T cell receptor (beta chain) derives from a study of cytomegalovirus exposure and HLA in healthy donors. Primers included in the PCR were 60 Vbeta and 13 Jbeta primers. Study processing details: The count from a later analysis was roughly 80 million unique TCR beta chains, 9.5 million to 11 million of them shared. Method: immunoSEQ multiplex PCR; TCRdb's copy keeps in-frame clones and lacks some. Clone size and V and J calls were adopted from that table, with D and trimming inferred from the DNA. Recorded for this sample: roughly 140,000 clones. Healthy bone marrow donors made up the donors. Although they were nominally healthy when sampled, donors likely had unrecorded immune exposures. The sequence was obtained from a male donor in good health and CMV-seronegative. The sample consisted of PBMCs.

CDR3 DNA sequence: TGTGCCAGCAGCTTAGCGACAGTTGAGCAGTTCTTC. Translated: CASSLATVEQFF. V usage is TRBV7-2 and J usage is TRBJ2-1; maybe TRBD1 (5 bases). CDR3 length equals 12 residues. Germline V gene lookup returns CDR1 SGHTA and CDR2 FQGNSA. The V gene lost 0 bases and the J gene lost 9 bases, with 6 bases spanning the gap.